Following are 27 T cell receptor beta chains from one sample sequenced in a study of cytomegalovirus exposure and HLA in healthy donors. Primers: 60 Vbeta forward and 13 Jbeta reverse. Assay used: immunoSEQ multiplex PCR; TCRdb lists only in-frame clones, some missing. The sample has 210,000 or so clones; approximately 80% are singletons. Sequencing was done on a sample of PBMCs. The receptors shown here come from a girl aged 2 to 10 in good health and CMV-seronegative.

The V and J genes are TRBV19 and TRBJ2-7; 7 bases match TRBD1. Germline V CDR1 and CDR2: LNHDA, SQIVND (reference sequence). J lost 6 bases, V lost 5 bases, and 13 bases had no gene match. This CDR3 comprises 15 residues. The CDR3 reads CASSPYDREGGEQYF. The CDR3 nucleotides read TGTGCCAGTAGTCCCTACGACAGGGAAGGCGGCGAGCAGTACTTC.

CDR3 protein: CASSPGLVPEQYF. The CDR3 DNA reads as TGTGCCAGCAGTCCCGGACTAGTTCCCGAGCAGTACTTC. The V and J genes are TRBV27 and TRBJ2-7, with TRBD2 identical over 7 bases. CDR1 is MNHEY, CDR2 SMNVEV, per germline (reference sequence). Losses at the gene ends were 5 bases for V and 6 bases for J; bases not matched to a gene: 7. This CDR3 is 13 amino acids long.

The J gene is TRBJ2-5, the V gene TRBV5-1; tentative D call: TRBD2 (5 bases). Germline V gene sequence: CDR1 SGHRS, CDR2 YFSETQ. This CDR3 has 16 amino acids. Trimming took 6 bases from V and 0 from J, leaving 18 bases between them. CDR3 protein: CASTIGREPYQETQYF. The CDR3 DNA is TGCGCCAGCACTATTGGTAGGGAGCCTTACCAAGAGACCCAGTACTTC.

The V call is TRBV6-5, the J call TRBJ2-1; tentative D call: TRBD2 (6 bases). The CDR3 totals 15 residues. The V gene's germline CDR1 is MNHEY and CDR2 SVGAGI. V was trimmed by 0 bases and J by 6 bases, leaving 12 bases between them. CDR3 in amino acids: CASSYSGLPRNEQFF. The DNA of the CDR3 is TGTGCCAGCAGTTACTCGGGACTTCCTCGCAATGAGCAGTTCTTC.

This chain uses TRBV19 with TRBJ1-6, with no clear D. The CDR3 has 17 amino acids. The V end was cut by 6 bases, the J end by 3 bases, with 18 bases between. Germline assignment: CDR1 LNHDA and CDR2 SQIVND (reference sequence). The CDR3 DNA is TGTGCCAGTAGAGCCCGTCCGGGAGTTATCTATAATTCACCCCTCCACTTT. The encoded protein is CASRARPGVIYNSPLHF.

The chain combines TRBV5-4 with TRBJ1-2; tentatively, D is TRBD1 (6 bases). CDR1 SGHNT and CDR2 YYREEE come from the germline V gene (reference sequence). CDR3 size: 14 residues. V was trimmed by 5 bases and J by 2 bases, leaving 13 bases between them. DNA of the CDR3: TGTGCCAGCAGGACTATAACAGGGAACTATGGCTACACCTTC. Translation: CASRTITGNYGYTF.

The rearrangement uses TRBV9 and TRBJ2-7; D possibly corresponds to TRBD2 (5 bases). The CDR3 covers 14 residues. V was cut by 0 bases and J by 6 bases, with 13 bases left in between. The germline V gene encodes CDR1 SGDLS and CDR2 YYNGEE. CDR3 sequence reads: CASSVGFRDVEQYF. CDR3 DNA: TGTGCCAGCAGCGTAGGTTTCCGGGATGTCGAGCAGTACTTC.

The chain joins TRBV19 to TRBJ2-6, with 9 bases fitting TRBD1. Germline V gene data show CDR1 as LNHDA and CDR2 as SQIVND (reference sequence). Trimming took 1 base from V and 2 from J; bases not matched to a gene: 6. The CDR3 totals 18 residues. The CDR3 here is CASSIATGGAAGANVLTF. DNA of the CDR3: TGTGCCAGTAGTATAGCCACAGGGGGCGCAGCTGGGGCCAACGTCCTGACTTTC.

This chain links TRBV6-1 with TRBJ2-2, with TRBD1 matching over 8 bases. Trimming at V came to 3 bases and at J to 4 bases, leaving 7 bases not matched to a gene. The CDR3 contains 16 residues. Germline V gene data show CDR1 as MNHNS and CDR2 as SASEGT. The CDR3 coding sequence is TGTGCCAGCAGTGAGGTTGGACAGGGAAGCACCGGGGAGCTGTTTTTT. Translation: CASSEVGQGSTGELFF.

The V gene is TRBV7-3, the J gene TRBJ2-3, with D maybe TRBD2 (7 bases). Between the trimmed V and J ends, which lost 10 bases and 5 bases, there was a span of 16 bases. The CDR3 runs 13 residues. In germline, CDR1 is SGHTA, CDR2 FQGTGA. As DNA, the CDR3 is TGTGCCACCTCTCGGGGGGCAAGAGATACGCAGTATTTT. Encoded protein: CATSRGARDTQYF.

The sample holds a few counts of this clone. The chain carries TRBV10-3 and TRBJ2-6, with D possibly TRBD1 on 5 matching bases. The CDR3 spans 16 residues. Trimming took off 6 bases at V and 2 bases at J, with 14 bases between the two ends. Germline V gives CDR1 ENHRY, CDR2 SYGVKD. CDR3 bases: TGTGCCATCAGAAGGGATCAGGGTACTGGGGCCAACGTCCTGACTTTC. Its protein product is CAIRRDQGTGANVLTF.

V gene TRBV6-1 combines with J gene TRBJ1-3, with D unresolved. This CDR3 is 12 amino acids long. Germline CDR1 and CDR2: MNHNS and SASEGT. The ends were cut back, 3 bases at V and 4 bases at J, with 4 bases in the middle. The CDR3 DNA reads TGTGCCAGCAGTGACGAGGGAAACACCATATATTTT. Translation: CASSDEGNTIYF.

The DNA of the CDR3 is TGTGCCAGCAGTTGGACAGGGTTAGATCAGCCCCAGCATTTT. Its protein product is CASSWTGLDQPQHF. V and J are TRBV6-6 and TRBJ1-5, with TRBD1 identical over 8 bases. The CDR3 totals 14 residues. V lost 4 bases and J lost 5; bases outside the gene matches: 4. The germline V gene encodes CDR1 MNHNY and CDR2 SVGAGI (reference sequence).

V usage is TRBV10-2 and J usage is TRBJ1-4; tentative D call: TRBD1 (5 bases). Trimming cost V 3 bases and J 14 bases, with 13 bases left between them. Germline V gives CDR1 WSHSY, CDR2 SAAADI. CDR3 length: 12 residues. CDR3 bases: TGCGCCAGCAGTGACCCGACGGGGGATCTGTTTTTT. Protein product: CASSDPTGDLFF.

V is TRBV2 and J is TRBJ1-5; 8 nucleotides agree with TRBD1. Germline CDR1 reads SNHLY; CDR2 reads FYNNEI. V gave up 6 bases and J gave up 7 bases; unmatched junction bases: 11. CDR3 length: 15 residues. This CDR3 is CASRGDRGSGQPQHF. CDR3 nucleotides: TGTGCCAGCAGAGGCGACAGGGGTTCGGGGCAGCCCCAGCATTTT.

V is TRBV21-1 and J is TRBJ1-1; the DNA was not used to check the table's D call, TRBD1. TRBV21-1 is a pseudogene locus. The CDR3 is 15 amino acids. The CDR3 coding sequence is TGTGCCCTACTAGGGGCCGACAGGTCAAACACTGAAGCTTTCTTT. The encoded protein is CALLGADRSNTEAFF.

Worth noting for this clone: The identical CDR3 is also encoded by other nucleotide sequences in the sample. The chain combines TRBV5-1 with TRBJ2-7, with D unresolved. Germline CDR1 and CDR2: SGHRS and YFSETQ. Deletions cut 4 bases from V and 1 base from J, with 12 bases between. The CDR3 totals 14 residues. CDR3 in DNA: TGCGCCAGCAGCCCCACTTCCGGGTCCTACGAGCAGTACTTC. This gives the protein CASSPTSGSYEQYF.

The chain links TRBV7-8 to TRBJ2-6; D ambiguous. Trimming removed 0 bases at V and 1 base at J, with 13 bases between. From germline, CDR1 is SGHVS and CDR2 FQNEAQ. The CDR3 sequence is 18 residues long. CDR3 loop: CASSLATVTLSGANVLTF. In nucleotides, the CDR3 is TGTGCCAGCAGCTTAGCAACAGTAACCTTGTCTGGGGCCAACGTCCTGACTTTC. Full variable domain (outside the CDR3, taken from reference TRBV7-8 and TRBJ2-6): GAGVSQSPRYKVAKRGQDVALRCDPISGHVSLFWYQQALGQGPEFLTYFQNEAQLDKSGLPSDRFFAERPEGSVSTLKIQRTQQEDSAVYLCASSLATVTLSGANVLTFGAGSRLTVL.

The rearrangement joins TRBV5-1 to TRBJ2-2; D is possibly TRBD2 (6 bases). Trimming cost V 4 bases and J 4 bases, with 17 bases left between them. This CDR3 region has 16 residues. The germline CDR1 and CDR2 sequences are SGHRS and YFSETQ. CDR3: CASSGGNRTLTGELFF. The CDR3 DNA reads as TGCGCCAGCAGCGGGGGGAATAGGACGCTCACCGGGGAGCTGTTTTTT. Complete variable domain (other parts from reference TRBV5-1 and TRBJ2-2): KAGVTQTPRYLIKTRGQQVTLSCSPISGHRSVSWYQQTPGQGLQFLFEYFSETQRNKGNFPGRFSGRQFSNSRSEMNVSTLELGDSALYLCASSGGNRTLTGELFFGEGSRLTVL.

The J gene is TRBJ2-7, the V gene TRBV9, with 11 positions matching TRBD2. With 3 bases clipped from V and 4 bases from J, the junction kept 6 bases outside the gene matches. The CDR3 runs 15 residues. Germline V lookup: CDR1 SGDLS, CDR2 YYNGEE. The CDR3 loop is CASSEGLADLYEQYF. The CDR3 DNA reads as TGTGCCAGCAGCGAGGGACTAGCGGACCTTTACGAGCAGTACTTC.

The chain links TRBV5-4 to TRBJ1-1; D might be TRBD1 (5 bases). CDR1 and CDR2 from the germline V gene are SGHNT and YYREEE (reference sequence). There are 15 residues in the CDR3. The germline V and J ends were trimmed by 0 bases and 1 base, with 10 bases remaining between them. CDR3 loop: CASSLDGGGNTEAFF. In DNA form, the CDR3 reads TGTGCCAGCAGCTTGGACGGGGGGGGGAACACTGAAGCTTTCTTT.

This clone appeared a single time. The V and J genes are TRBV19 and TRBJ2-2, with D unclear. Per the germline V gene, CDR1 is LNHDA and CDR2 is SQIVND (reference sequence). The CDR3 has 13 residues. V shed 3 bases and J shed 5 bases, with 7 bases lying between them. In nucleotides, the CDR3 is TGTGCCAGTAGTATTCTATTTACCGGGGAGCTGTTTTTT. It specifies CASSILFTGELFF.

CDR3 nucleotides: TGTGCCTGGAGTCGGGACAGGAATCAGCCCCAGCATTTT. It is translated as CAWSRDRNQPQHF. The chain has TRBV30 and TRBJ1-5, with 8 positions matching TRBD1. CDR1 and CDR2 (germline): GTSNPN, SVGIG (reference sequence). Trimming at V came to 2 bases and at J to 4 bases, leaving 1 base not matched to a gene. The CDR3 consists of 13 residues. The whole variable domain, filled in from reference TRBV30 and TRBJ1-5, reads SQTIHQWPATLVQPVGSPLSLECTVEGTSNPNLYWYRQAAGRGLQLLFYSVGIGQISSEVPQNLSASRPQDRQFILSSKKLLLSDSGFYLCAWSRDRNQPQHFGDGTRLSIL.

The CDR3: CASSLDPGTGLSPLHF. DNA for the CDR3: TGCGCCAGCAGCTTGGATCCCGGGACAGGGCTTTCACCCCTCCACTTT. J is TRBJ1-6 and V is TRBV5-1, with 9 bases lining up with TRBD1. This CDR3 has 16 amino acids. Unmatched junction bases numbered 7, after V lost 0 bases and J lost 9 bases. Germline values: CDR1 SGHRS, CDR2 YFSETQ.

The genes are TRBV21-1 and TRBJ1-1; the table names TRBD1, a call not compared with the DNA. TRBV21-1 is a documented pseudogene. The CDR3 consists of 12 residues. The CDR3 bases are TGTGCCAGCAGGGGACAGAACACTGAAGCTTTCTTT. Protein product: CASRGQNTEAFF.

This sequence joins TRBV2 and TRBJ2-6; the D gene is possibly TRBD1 (6 bases). The V end was cut by 1 base, the J end by 2 bases, with 12 bases between. The CDR3 has 17 residues. In germline, CDR1 is SNHLY, CDR2 FYNNEI. The chain's CDR3 is CASSEDRASPGANVLTF. For the CDR3, the DNA is TGTGCCAGCAGTGAAGACAGGGCCTCTCCTGGGGCCAACGTCCTGACTTTC. Full variable domain (rest looked up from reference TRBV2 and TRBJ2-6): EPEVTQTPSHQVTQMGQEVILRCVPISNHLYFYWYRQILGQKVEFLVSFYNNEISEKSEIFDDQFSVERPDGSNFTLKIRSTKLEDSAMYFCASSEDRASPGANVLTFGAGSRLTVL.

This rearrangement joins TRBV11-2 to TRBJ1-1; D not certain. V lost 1 base to trimming and J lost 1 base, with 10 bases between them. This CDR3 comprises 15 residues. Per the germline V gene, CDR1 is SGHAT and CDR2 is FQNNGV. CDR3 in amino acids: CASSLVPQPNTEAFF. In nucleotides, the CDR3 is TGTGCCAGCAGCTTAGTCCCACAGCCGAACACTGAAGCTTTCTTT. The full variable domain, rest sourced from reference TRBV11-2 and TRBJ1-1, is EAGVAQSPRYKIIEKRQSVAFWCNPISGHATLYWYQQILGQGPKLLIQFQNNGVVDDSQLPKDRFSAERLKGVDSTLKIQPAKLEDSAVYLCASSLVPQPNTEAFFGQGTRLTVV.